This T cell receptor (beta chain) was observed in a study of T cells in Graves' hyperthyroidism and ophthalmopathy (dated by TCRdb to the late 2010s). About the study as a whole: Peripheral blood samples were taken at initial diagnosis, before any treatment was given. After sampling, hyperthyroidism patients received methimazole starting at 30 mg daily, and ophthalmopathy patients received high-dose intravenous methylprednisolone. Thyroid tissue and blood T-cell repertoires from several Graves' hyperthyroidism patients were also compared in the study. The approximately 90 discovery patients were randomly split 7:3 into training and test sets. TCR V-J signatures able to tell the groups apart were searched for in a discovery cohort of 90 to 100 patients, of whom more than 40 had Graves' ophthalmopathy and 55 to 65 had stable Graves' hyperthyroidism. Prospective prediction of ophthalmopathy was tested in an independent validation cohort consisting of about 20 hyperthyroidism patients and 17 patients who later progressed to ophthalmopathy. The paper describes TCR Vbeta CDR3 sequencing of 140 or so peripheral blood samples, made up of 43 ophthalmopathy patients, roughly 75 hyperthyroidism patients and roughly 17 progressor patients. General findings and caveats noted by the study authors: Sample size was not statistically predetermined, and blinding of investigators to group allocation was not performed. Blood samples also contained most of the expanded thyroid clonotypes (frequency above 0.001), which suggests that blood repertoires may reflect thyroid immune responses. A model built on a 13 V-J signature distinguished ophthalmopathy from stable hyperthyroidism, reaching 85% to 90% sensitivity and around 81% specificity in cross-validation and 80%/75% in testing. In validation, progression to ophthalmopathy was predicted by the model with about 70% sensitivity and just over 72% specificity, a median of 6.5 months before onset.

The CDR3 sequence holds 14 residues, the cysteine and phenylalanine included. Here the CDR3 DNA is all that survives: 42 bases in frame from base 1. According to the germline V gene, CDR1 reads MDHEN and CDR2 reads SYDVKM. V and J are truncated by 4 bases and 2 bases respectively, leaving an intervening sequence of 11 bases. Stable Graves' hyperthyroidism was defined as no progression to ophthalmopathy during 18 months of follow-up. Hyperthyroidism patients were newly diagnosed, with disease duration under 2 months, and aged 18 to 65 years. Patients with uncontrolled infections, other autoimmune diseases, pregnancy or lactation were excluded. Diagnoses were based on clinical symptoms, serum thyroxine and TRAb, thyroid ultrasound and orbital computed tomography. PBMCs were separated from about 10 ml of fresh peripheral blood using Ficoll-Paque density gradient centrifugation. Total RNA was extracted using Trizol reagent, and RNA quality was assessed on an Agilent 2100 Bioanalyzer.

At least ten counts were recorded for this clonotype. This clone's antigen is unknown. No base-level quality is on record; no much larger clone is a single base apart. TCR beta CDR3 regions were amplified from RNA transcripts. For the first round of RT-PCR on the TCR CDR3, the HTBI primer set was used together with the Qiagen OneStep RT-PCR kit. A second multiplex PCR round built the libraries, followed by size selection and purification. Paired-end sequencing of the libraries was performed with 100 bp reads on an Illumina HiSeq2000. The study's processing was this. Raw data were processed with SOAPnuke, discarding reads with adapters, uncalled bases, mean Phred below 15, or no exact constant-primer or identifier match. COPE v1.2.5 was used to merge the high-quality paired reads, and each unique nucleotide sequence was defined as a clonotype. Clonotypes were aligned to IMGT TRBV, TRBD and TRBJ reference segments using MiTCR v1.1. The analysis was restricted to V-J combinations with a frequency above 0.0001, which together covered 99.2% of the repertoires. A TCS score was defined as the ratio between F50 (clonal expansion) and ExV (chaos), using BLOSUM62-based TCRdist between CDR3 peptides within each V-J. Welch's t-statistics and random forest reduced several hundred V-J features to roughly 13, which were used in a naive Bayes classifier (R e1071). TCRdb reanalyzed the raw reads on its own, using fastp at Q25 for trimming and MiXCR for clone calling, and kept in-frame beta chains. Rows with a matching CDR3 protein are joined into one entry that keeps the most common DNA and genes. These V and J calls rely on TCRdb rather than the paper's analysis. This sample has around 200,000 distinct CDR3 sequences in its table, and around 20% of those were observed once. The ten most abundant clones make up approximately 40% of the sample.

This TCR came from a man aged 35 to 55 with Graves' hyperthyroidism. The chain employs TRBV28 and TRBJ1-1, and the D gene may be TRBD1, 6 bases matching. What was sequenced was blood. The CDR3: CASSSGQTNTEAFF. Read as DNA, the sequence is TGTGCCAGCAGTTCTGGACAGACTAACACTGAAGCTTTCTTT. Supplemented by the reference TRBV28 and TRBJ1-1 proteins around the CDR3, the complete variable domain is DVKVTQSSRYLVKRTGEKVFLECVQDMDHENMFWYRQDPGLGLRLIYFSYDVKMKEKGDIPEGYSVSREKKERFSLILESASTNQTSMYLCASSSGQTNTEAFFGQGTRLTVV.